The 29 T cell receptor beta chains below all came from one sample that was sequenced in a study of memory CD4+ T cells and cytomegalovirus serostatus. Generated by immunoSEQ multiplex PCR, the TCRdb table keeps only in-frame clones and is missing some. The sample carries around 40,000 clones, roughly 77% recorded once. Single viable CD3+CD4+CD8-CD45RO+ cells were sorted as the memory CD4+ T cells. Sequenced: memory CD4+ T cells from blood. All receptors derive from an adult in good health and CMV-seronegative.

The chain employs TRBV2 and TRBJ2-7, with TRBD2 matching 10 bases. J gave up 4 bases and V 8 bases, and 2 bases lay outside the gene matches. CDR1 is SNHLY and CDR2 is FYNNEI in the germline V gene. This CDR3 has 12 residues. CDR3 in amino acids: CASGGLAYEQYF. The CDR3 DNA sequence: TGTGCCAGCGGGGGACTAGCGTACGAGCAGTACTTC.

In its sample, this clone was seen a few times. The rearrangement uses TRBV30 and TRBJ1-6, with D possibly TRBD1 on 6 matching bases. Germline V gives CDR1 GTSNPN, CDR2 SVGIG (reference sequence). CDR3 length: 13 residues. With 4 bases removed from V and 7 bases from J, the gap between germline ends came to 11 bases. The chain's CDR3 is CAWNRDTNSPLHF. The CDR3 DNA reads TGTGCCTGGAATCGGGACACGAATTCACCCCTCCACTTT.

The CDR3 loop reads CASSIATFRGGSETQYF. CDR3 sequence (DNA): TGTGCCAGTAGTATAGCCACTTTTCGAGGGGGCAGTGAGACCCAGTACTTC. The gene calls are TRBV19 and TRBJ2-5; 7 nucleotides line up with TRBD1. V shed 1 base and J 5 bases; nucleotides not matched to a gene: 13. The CDR3 covers 17 residues. From germline, CDR1 is LNHDA and CDR2 SQIVND (reference sequence). The whole variable domain, remainder taken from reference TRBV19 and TRBJ2-5, is DGGITQSPKYLFRKEGQNVTLSCEQNLNHDAMYWYRQDPGQGLRLIYYSQIVNDFQKGDIAEGYSVSREKKESFPLTVTSAQKNPTAFYLCASSIATFRGGSETQYFGPGTRLLVL.

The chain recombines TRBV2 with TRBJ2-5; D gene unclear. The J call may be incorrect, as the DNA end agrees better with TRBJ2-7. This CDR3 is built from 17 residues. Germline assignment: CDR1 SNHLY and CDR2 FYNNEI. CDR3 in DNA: TGTGCCAGCAGTGAAGCGAGAGGCCGGGTCGGCTCCTACGAGCAGTACTTC. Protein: CASSEARGRVGSYEQYF.

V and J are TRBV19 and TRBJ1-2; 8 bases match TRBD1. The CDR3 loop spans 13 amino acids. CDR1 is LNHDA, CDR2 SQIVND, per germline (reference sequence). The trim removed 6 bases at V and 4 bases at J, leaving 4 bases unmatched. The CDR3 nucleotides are TGTGCCAGTAGAAAAGACAGGGGCTATGGCTACACCTTC. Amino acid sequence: CASRKDRGYGYTF.

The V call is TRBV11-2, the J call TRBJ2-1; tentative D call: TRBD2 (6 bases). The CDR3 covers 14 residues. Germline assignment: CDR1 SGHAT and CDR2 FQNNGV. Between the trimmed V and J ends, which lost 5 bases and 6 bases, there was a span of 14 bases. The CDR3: CASSLARNPNEQFF. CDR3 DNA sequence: TGTGCCAGCAGCCTAGCGAGGAATCCCAATGAGCAGTTCTTC.

DNA of the CDR3: TGTGCCAGCAGTTTAAGCCAACCAGGGGGCTACGAGCAGTACTTC. Amino acid sequence: CASSLSQPGGYEQYF. V usage is TRBV28 and J usage is TRBJ2-7, with TRBD1 matching 7 bases. J was trimmed by 3 bases and V by 2 bases; bases with no gene match: 7. This CDR3 has 15 residues. CDR1 is MDHEN, CDR2 SYDVKM, per germline. The variable domain in full, with the rest retrieved from reference TRBV28 and TRBJ2-7, is DVKVTQSSRYLVKRTGEKVFLECVQDMDHENMFWYRQDPGLGLRLIYFSYDVKMKEKGDIPEGYSVSREKKERFSLILESASTNQTSMYLCASSLSQPGGYEQYFGPGTRLTVT.

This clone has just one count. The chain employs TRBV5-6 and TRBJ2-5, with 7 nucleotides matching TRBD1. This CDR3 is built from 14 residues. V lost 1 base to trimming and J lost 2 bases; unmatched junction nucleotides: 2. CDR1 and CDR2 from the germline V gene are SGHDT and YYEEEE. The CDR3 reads CASSLMTGQETQYF. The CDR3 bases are TGTGCCAGCAGCTTGATGACAGGGCAAGAGACCCAGTACTTC.

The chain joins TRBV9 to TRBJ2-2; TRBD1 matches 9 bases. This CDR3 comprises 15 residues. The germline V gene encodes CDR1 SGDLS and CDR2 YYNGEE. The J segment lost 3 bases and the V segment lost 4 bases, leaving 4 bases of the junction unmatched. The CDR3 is CASSPRDRDTGELFF. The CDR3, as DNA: TGTGCCAGCAGCCCCAGGGACAGGGACACCGGGGAGCTGTTTTTT.

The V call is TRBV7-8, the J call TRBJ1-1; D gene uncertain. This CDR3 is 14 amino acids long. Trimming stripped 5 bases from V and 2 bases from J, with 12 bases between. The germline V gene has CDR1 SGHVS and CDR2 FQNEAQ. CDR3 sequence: CASSPGLSNTEAFF. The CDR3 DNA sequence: TGTGCCAGCAGCCCCGGACTATCTAACACTGAAGCTTTCTTT.

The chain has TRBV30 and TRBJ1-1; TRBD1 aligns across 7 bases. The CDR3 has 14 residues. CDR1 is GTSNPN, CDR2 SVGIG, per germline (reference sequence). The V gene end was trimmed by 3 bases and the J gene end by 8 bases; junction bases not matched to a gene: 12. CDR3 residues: CAWRPPGGRREAFF. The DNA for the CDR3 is TGTGCCTGGAGACCCCCAGGGGGGCGGAGGGAAGCTTTCTTT.

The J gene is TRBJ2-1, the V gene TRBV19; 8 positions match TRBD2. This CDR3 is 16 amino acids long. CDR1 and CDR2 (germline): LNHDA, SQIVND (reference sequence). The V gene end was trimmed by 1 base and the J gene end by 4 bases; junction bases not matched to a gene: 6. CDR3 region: CASSIARGGAYNEQFF. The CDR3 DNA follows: TGTGCCAGTAGTATAGCCCGGGGGGGTGCGTACAATGAGCAGTTCTTC.

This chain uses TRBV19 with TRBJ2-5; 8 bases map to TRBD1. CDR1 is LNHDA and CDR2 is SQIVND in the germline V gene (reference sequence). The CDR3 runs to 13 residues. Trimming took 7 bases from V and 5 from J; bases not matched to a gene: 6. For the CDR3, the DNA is TGTGCCAGTAATAATGGACAGGGTGAGACCCAGTACTTC. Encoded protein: CASNNGQGETQYF.

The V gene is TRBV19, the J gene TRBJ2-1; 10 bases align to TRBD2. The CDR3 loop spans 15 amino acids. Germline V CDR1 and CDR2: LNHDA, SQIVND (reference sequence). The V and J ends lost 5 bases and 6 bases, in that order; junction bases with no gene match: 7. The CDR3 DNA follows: TGTGCCAGTAGTTATAGCGGGGGGCCAGGCAATGAGCAGTTCTTC. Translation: CASSYSGGPGNEQFF.

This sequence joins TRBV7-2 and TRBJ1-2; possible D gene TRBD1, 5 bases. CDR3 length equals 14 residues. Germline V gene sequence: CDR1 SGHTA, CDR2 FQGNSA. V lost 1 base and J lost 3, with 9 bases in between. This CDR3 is CASSLGGDDYGYTF. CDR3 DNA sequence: TGTGCCAGCAGCTTAGGGGGGGATGACTATGGCTACACCTTC.

The CDR3 reads CASRGQGGNYEQYF. The CDR3 DNA reads as TGTGCCAGCAGGGGACAGGGGGGGAACTACGAGCAGTACTTC. This chain uses TRBV10-3 with TRBJ2-7, with 11 bases matching TRBD1. Germline values: CDR1 ENHRY, CDR2 SYGVKD. V trimming: 10 bases; J trimming: 3 bases; junction bases outside the gene matches: 8. The CDR3 totals 14 residues.

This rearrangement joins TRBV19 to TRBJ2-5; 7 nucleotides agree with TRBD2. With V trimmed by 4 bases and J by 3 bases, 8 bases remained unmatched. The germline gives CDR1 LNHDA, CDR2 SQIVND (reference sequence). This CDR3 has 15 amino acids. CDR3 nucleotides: TGTGCCAGTAGTACGCTAAGGAGCGGGGAAGAGACCCAGTACTTC. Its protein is CASSTLRSGEETQYF.

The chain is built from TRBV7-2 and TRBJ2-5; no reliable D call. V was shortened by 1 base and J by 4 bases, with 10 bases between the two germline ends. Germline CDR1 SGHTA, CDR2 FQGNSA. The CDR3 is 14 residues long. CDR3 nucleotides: TGTGCCAGCAGCTTAGATCCCGGTGGAGAGACCCAGTACTTC. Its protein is CASSLDPGGETQYF.

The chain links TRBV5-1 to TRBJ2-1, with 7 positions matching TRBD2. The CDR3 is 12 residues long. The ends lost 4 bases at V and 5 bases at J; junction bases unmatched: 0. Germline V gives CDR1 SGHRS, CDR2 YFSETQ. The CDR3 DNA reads TGCGCCAGCAGCCGGGAGGACAATGAGCAGTTCTTC. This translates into CASSREDNEQFF.

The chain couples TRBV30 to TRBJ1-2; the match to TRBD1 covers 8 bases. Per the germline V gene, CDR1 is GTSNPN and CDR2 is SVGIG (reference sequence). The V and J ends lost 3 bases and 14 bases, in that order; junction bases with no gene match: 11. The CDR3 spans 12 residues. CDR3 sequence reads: CAWRLQDREETF. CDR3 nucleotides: TGTGCCTGGAGACTTCAGGACAGGGAGGAGACCTTC.

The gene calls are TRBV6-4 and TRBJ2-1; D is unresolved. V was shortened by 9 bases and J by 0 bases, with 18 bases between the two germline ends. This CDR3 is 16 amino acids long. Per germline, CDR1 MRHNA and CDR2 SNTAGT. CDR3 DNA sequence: TGTGCCAGGAGAGATATATCGGGTAGCTCCTACAATGAGCAGTTCTTC. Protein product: CARRDISGSSYNEQFF.

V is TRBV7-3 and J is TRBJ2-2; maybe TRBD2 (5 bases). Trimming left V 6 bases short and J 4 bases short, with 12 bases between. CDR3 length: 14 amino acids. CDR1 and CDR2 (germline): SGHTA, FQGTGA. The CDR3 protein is CASSQSRGTGELFF. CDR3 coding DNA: TGTGCCAGCAGTCAAAGCCGGGGCACCGGGGAGCTGTTTTTT.

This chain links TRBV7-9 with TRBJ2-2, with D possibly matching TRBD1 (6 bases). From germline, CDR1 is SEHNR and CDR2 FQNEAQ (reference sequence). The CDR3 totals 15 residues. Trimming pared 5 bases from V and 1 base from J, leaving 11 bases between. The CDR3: CASSPMTGNTGELFF. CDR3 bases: TGTGCCAGCAGCCCCATGACAGGGAACACCGGGGAGCTGTTTTTT.

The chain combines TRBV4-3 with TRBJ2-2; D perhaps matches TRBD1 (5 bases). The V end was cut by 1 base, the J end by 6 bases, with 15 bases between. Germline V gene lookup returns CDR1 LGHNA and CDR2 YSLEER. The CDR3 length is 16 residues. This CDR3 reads CASSQGQGWFAGELFF. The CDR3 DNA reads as TGCGCCAGCAGCCAAGGCCAGGGTTGGTTTGCCGGGGAGCTGTTTTTT.

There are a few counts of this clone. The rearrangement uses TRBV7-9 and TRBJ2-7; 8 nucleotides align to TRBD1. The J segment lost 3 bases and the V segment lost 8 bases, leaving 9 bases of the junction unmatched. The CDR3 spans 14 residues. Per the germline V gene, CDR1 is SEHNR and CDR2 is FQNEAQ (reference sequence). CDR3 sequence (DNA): TGTGCCAGCTCACAACAGGGGGTCTTCTACGAGCAGTACTTC. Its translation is CASSQQGVFYEQYF.

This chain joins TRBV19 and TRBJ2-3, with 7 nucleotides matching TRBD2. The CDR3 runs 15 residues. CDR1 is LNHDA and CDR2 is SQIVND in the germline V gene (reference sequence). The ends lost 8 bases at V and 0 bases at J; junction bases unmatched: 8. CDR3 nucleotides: TGTGCCAGTGGGGGTAGCGGGTCAAGCACAGATACGCAGTATTTT. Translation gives CASGGSGSSTDTQYF.

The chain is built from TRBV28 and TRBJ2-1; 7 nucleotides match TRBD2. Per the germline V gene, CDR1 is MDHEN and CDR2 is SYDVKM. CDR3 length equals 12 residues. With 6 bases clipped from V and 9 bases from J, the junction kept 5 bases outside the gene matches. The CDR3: CASRTERGEQFF. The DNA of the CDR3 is TGTGCCAGCAGAACGGAGCGGGGTGAGCAGTTCTTC.

The DNA of the CDR3 is TGTGCCAGCAGTTACTGGCAGGGGGCCTACGAGCAGTACTTC. Translation gives CASSYWQGAYEQYF. The J gene is TRBJ2-7, the V gene TRBV6-5, with 7 bases lining up with TRBD1. The CDR3 is 14 residues long. The junction had 2 bases not matched to a gene; V was cut back by 1 base and J by 2 bases. CDR1 MNHEY and CDR2 SVGAGI come from the germline V gene.

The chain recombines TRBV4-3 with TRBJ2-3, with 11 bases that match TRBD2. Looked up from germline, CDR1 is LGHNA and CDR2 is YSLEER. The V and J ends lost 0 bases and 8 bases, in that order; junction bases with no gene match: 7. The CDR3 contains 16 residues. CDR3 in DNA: TGCGCCAGCAGCCAAGACGCTAGCGGGGGGTCAGGTACGCAGTATTTT. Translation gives CASSQDASGGSGTQYF.